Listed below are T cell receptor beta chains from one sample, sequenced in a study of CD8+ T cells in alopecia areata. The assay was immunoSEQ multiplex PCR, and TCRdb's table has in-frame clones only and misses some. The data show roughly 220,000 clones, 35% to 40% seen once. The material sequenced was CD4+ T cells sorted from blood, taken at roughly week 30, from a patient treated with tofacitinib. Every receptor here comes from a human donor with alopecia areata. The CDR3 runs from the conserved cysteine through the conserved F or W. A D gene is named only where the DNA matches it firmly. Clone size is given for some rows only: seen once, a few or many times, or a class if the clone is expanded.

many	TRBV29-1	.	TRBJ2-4	CSVARRGNIQYF	TGCAGCGTTGCCAGGAGGGGAAACATTCAGTACTTC
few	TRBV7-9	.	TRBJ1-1	CASSSQWGGRTEAFF	TGTGCCAGCAGCTCGCAATGGGGGGGCAGGACTGAAGCTTTCTTT
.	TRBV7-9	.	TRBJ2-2	CASSLGTNTGELFF	TGTGCCAGCAGCTTGGGCACCAACACCGGGGAGCTGTTTTTT
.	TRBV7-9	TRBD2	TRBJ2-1	CASRYLAGGLSYNEQFF	TGTGCCAGCAGGTATTTAGCGGGGGGCCTTTCCTACAATGAGCAGTTCTTC
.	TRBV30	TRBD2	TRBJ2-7	CAWSMETSGSYEQYF	TGTGCCTGGAGTATGGAGACTAGCGGCTCCTACGAGCAGTACTTC
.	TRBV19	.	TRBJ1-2	CASSMGNSQNYGYTF	TGTGCCAGTAGTATGGGGAACAGCCAGAACTATGGCTACACCTTC
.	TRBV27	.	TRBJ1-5	CASSVRGRGQPQHF	TGTGCCAGCAGTGTCAGGGGCCGGGGGCAGCCCCAGCATTTT
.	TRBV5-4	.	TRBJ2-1	CASSLDSSSYNEQFF	TGTGCCAGCAGCTTGGACTCAAGCTCCTACAATGAGCAGTTCTTC
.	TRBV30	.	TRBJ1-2	CAWSRTGRNQYGYTF	TGTGCCTGGAGTCGAACTGGACGGAATCAATATGGCTACACCTTC
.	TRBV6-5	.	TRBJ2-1	CASSQDRAGVNEQFF	TGTGCCAGCAGTCAGGACAGGGCGGGGGTCAATGAGCAGTTCTTC
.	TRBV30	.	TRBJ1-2	CAWSNLDSSGYTF	TGTGCCTGGAGCAACCTAGACAGTTCAGGCTACACCTTC
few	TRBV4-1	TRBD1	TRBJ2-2	CASSPGGGELFF	TGCGCCAGCAGTCCAGGGGGCGGGGAGCTGTTTTTT
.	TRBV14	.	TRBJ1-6	CASSQDGGSPLHF	TGTGCCAGCAGCCAAGATGGGGGGTCACCCCTCCACTTT
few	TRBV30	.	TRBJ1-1	CAWRRTLGTEAFF	TGTGCCTGGAGAAGGACCTTGGGGACTGAAGCTTTCTTT
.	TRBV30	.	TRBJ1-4	CAWSPRTVPNEKLFF	TGTGCCTGGAGTCCTCGGACGGTTCCTAATGAAAAACTGTTTTTT
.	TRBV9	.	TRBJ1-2	CASSVVPGGYTF	TGTGCCAGCAGCGTAGTACCGGGTGGCTACACCTTC
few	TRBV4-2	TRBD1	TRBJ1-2	CASSPTDLTGANYGYTF	TGTGCCAGCAGCCCAACAGACCTTACAGGGGCCAACTATGGCTACACCTTC
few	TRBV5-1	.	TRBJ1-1	CASSLQGTEAFF	TGCGCCAGCAGCCTCCAGGGTACTGAAGCTTTCTTT
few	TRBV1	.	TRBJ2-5	CTTKGHGETQYF	TGCACCACCAAGGGACATGGAGAGACCCAGTACTTC
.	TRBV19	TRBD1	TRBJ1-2	CASSLQGAGGYTF	TGTGCCAGTAGCCTTCAGGGGGCCGGCGGCTACACCTTC
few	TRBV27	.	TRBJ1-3	CASSFGVSGNTIYF	TGTGCCAGCAGTTTTGGTGTCTCTGGAAACACCATATATTTT
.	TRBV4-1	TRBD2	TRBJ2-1	CASSQGLAAYNEQFF	TGCGCCAGCAGCCAAGGACTAGCGGCCTACAATGAGCAGTTCTTC
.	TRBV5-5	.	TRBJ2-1	CASSYEQGSYNEQFF	TGTGCCAGCAGCTACGAGCAAGGCTCCTACAATGAGCAGTTCTTC
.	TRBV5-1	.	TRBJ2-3	CASSLVASTDTQYF	TGCGCCAGCAGCTTGGTAGCGAGCACAGATACGCAGTATTTT
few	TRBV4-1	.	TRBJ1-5	CASSLRSGSSNQPQHF	TGCGCCAGCAGCTTGCGGTCGGGGAGTTCTAATCAGCCCCAGCATTTT
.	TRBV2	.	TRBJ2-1	CASSEAYNEQFF	TGTGCCAGCAGTGAAGCTTACAATGAGCAGTTCTTC
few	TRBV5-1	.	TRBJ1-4	CASSLGNSATNEKLFF	TGCGCCAGCAGCCTTGGGAACAGTGCAACTAATGAAAAACTGTTTTTT
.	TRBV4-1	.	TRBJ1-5	CASSQAGLGGFGNQPQHF	TGCGCCAGCAGCCAAGCCGGTTTAGGGGGGTTTGGCAATCAGCCCCAGCATTTT
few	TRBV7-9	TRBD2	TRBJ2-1	CASSLASGPHNEQFF	TGTGCCAGCAGCTTGGCTAGCGGGCCTCACAATGAGCAGTTCTTC
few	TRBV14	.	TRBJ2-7	CASSQDRTIAPF	TGTGCCAGCAGCCAAGATCGGACAATAGCCCCCTTC
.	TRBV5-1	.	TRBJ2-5	CASSWTEKEQYF	TGCGCCAGCAGCTGGACAGAAAAGGAGCAGTACTTC
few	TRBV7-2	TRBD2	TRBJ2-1	CASSSTSGGYNEQFF	TGTGCCAGCAGCTCAACTAGCGGGGGTTACAATGAGCAGTTCTTC
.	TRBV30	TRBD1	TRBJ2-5	CAWSVLRGRETQYF	TGTGCCTGGAGTGTCCTGAGGGGGCGAGAGACCCAGTACTTC
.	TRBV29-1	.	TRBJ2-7	CSVSDPRSSYEQYF	TGCAGCGTTTCTGACCCGCGGAGCTCCTACGAGCAGTACTTC
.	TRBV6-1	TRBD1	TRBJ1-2	CASSVGQGAGYTF	TGTGCCAGCAGTGTCGGACAGGGGGCTGGCTACACCTTC
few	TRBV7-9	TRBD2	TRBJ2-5	CASTKGGGTTGTQYF	TGTGCCAGCACTAAAGGAGGAGGGACTACCGGGACCCAGTACTTC
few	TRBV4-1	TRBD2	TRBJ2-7	CASSQGASGRVRTYEQYF	TGCGCCAGCAGCCAAGGAGCGAGCGGGAGGGTAAGGACCTACGAGCAGTACTTC
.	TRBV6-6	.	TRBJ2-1	CASSGGLYNEQFF	TGTGCCAGCAGTGGGGGACTTTACAATGAGCAGTTCTTC
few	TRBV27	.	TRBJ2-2	CASSLSVHRTGELFF	TGTGCCAGCAGTTTATCAGTTCATCGCACCGGGGAGCTGTTTTTT
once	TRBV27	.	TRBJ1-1	CASSLNRVSTEAFF	TGTGCCAGCAGTTTAAACAGGGTTAGCACTGAAGCTTTCTTT
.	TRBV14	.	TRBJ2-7	CASSLSQGGSYEQYF	TGTGCCAGCAGCCTATCACAGGGAGGAAGCTACGAGCAGTACTTC
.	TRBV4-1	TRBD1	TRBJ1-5	CASSQEDFRTGYNQPQHF	TGCGCCAGCAGCCAAGAGGATTTTCGGACAGGGTATAATCAGCCCCAGCATTTT
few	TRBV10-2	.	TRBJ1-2	CASGEGSNYGYTF	TGCGCCAGCGGTGAGGGTTCTAACTATGGCTACACCTTC
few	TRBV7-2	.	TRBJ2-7	CASSLAAGGYEQYF	TGTGCCAGCAGCTTAGCAGCCGGTGGCTACGAGCAGTACTTC
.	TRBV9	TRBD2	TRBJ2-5	CASSVDPSGSETQYF	TGTGCCAGCAGCGTAGACCCTAGCGGGAGTGAGACCCAGTACTTC
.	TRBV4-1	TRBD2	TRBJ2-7	CASSRLAGGRYEQYF	TGCGCCAGCAGTCGTTTAGCGGGAGGGCGCTACGAGCAGTACTTC
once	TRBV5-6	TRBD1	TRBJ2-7	CASRPGQTYEQYF	TGTGCCAGCAGGCCGGGACAGACCTACGAGCAGTACTTC
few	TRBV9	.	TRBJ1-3	CASSAAGVSGNTIYF	TGTGCCAGCAGCGCAGCAGGGGTCTCTGGAAACACCATATATTTT
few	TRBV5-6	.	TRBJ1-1	CASSPPRAEETEAFF	TGTGCCAGCAGCCCCCCAAGGGCAGAAGAGACTGAAGCTTTCTTT